This section outlines one T cell receptor beta chain sequence together with its context. This record comes from a study of OX40 agonist ivuxolimab in advanced cancers. TCRdb keeps only in-frame clones here, not all; method: immunoSEQ multiplex PCR. The table includes tens of thousands of clones, 75% to 95% detected once. The source is an adult with an advanced solid tumor such as melanoma, head and neck, liver or kidney cancer. Sequencing was performed on CD4+ or CD8+ T cells sorted from blood, taken in a trial of the OX40 agonist ivuxolimab.

CDR3 in amino acids: CASSLEGSLRGEKLFF. For the CDR3, the DNA is TGTGCCAGCAGCTTAGAGGGGTCATTACGAGGTGAAAAACTGTTTTTT. V usage is TRBV7-8 and J usage is TRBJ1-4, with D tentatively TRBD1 (5 bases). V lost 1 base to trimming and J lost 7 bases, with 16 bases between them. In germline, CDR1 is SGHVS, CDR2 FQNEAQ. The CDR3 extends over 16 amino acids.